This section outlines one T cell receptor (beta chain) sequence together with its context. Enrolment of Seattle patients took place during active infection, and they were followed longitudinally. This sample was included in a study of blood T cell repertoires in COVID-19. Study summary: Samples of COVID-19 (acute and convalescent) were obtained from the United States, Italy and Spain. The analysed material was cDNA or gDNA that came from T cells, B-cell-depleted T cells, or PBMCs.

Under the authors' procedure: Counts of nucleated cells, estimated from reference gene primer amplification, were obtained. Generated by immunoSEQ multiplex PCR, the TCRdb table keeps only in-frame clones and is missing some. From that table come the V and J calls and clone size; the DNA was used to work out D and trimming. The sample records nearly 200,000 clones, about 85% being singletons. The clonotype originates from a man in his sixties with COVID-19, enrolled during active disease. The sequencing input was peripheral blood.

The CDR3 is CASSTASGTSGPFPFYEQYF. The CDR3 nucleotides are TGTGCCAGCAGTACCGCGTCCGGGACTAGCGGGCCGTTTCCCTTCTACGAGCAGTACTTC. V and J are TRBV27 and TRBJ2-7; 12 nucleotides line up with TRBD2. CDR3 length: 20 amino acids. V gave up 5 bases and J gave up 3 bases; unmatched junction bases: 20. Germline V gives CDR1 MNHEY, CDR2 SMNVEV (reference sequence).